This T cell receptor beta chain was found in a study of breast tumors, draining lymph nodes, adjacent tissues. Via MiXCR, TCRdb re-called the multiplex PCR reads, giving one row per CDR3 protein. The sample yields hundreds of thousands of distinct CDR3 sequences, about 30% seen once. This clonotype was seen ten or more times. There are 15 residues in the CDR3. The germline CDR1 and CDR2 sequences are KGHSH and LQKENI. J was trimmed by 11 bases and V by 4 bases; bases with no gene match: 12. Breast cancer patients provided tissue from their axillary draining lymph nodes. The V gene is TRBV18, the J gene TRBJ1-4; 8 bases are shared with TRBD1. The sequencing sample was made of axillary lymph node tissue. The clonotype was recovered from a female donor with breast cancer. Some clones in this sample may be carry-over from other donors' samples. CDR3 nucleotide sequence: TGTGCCAGCTCACTCCCGGCAGGGGGCGAAGGTAAACTGTTTTTT. This sequence encodes CASSLPAGGEGKLFF.